Below are 25 T cell receptor beta chains sequenced from a single sample in a study of CD8 T cells in ankylosing spondylitis. MiXCR, run by TCRdb on the 5' RACE reads, gives a single entry per CDR3 protein. The profile shows roughly 100,000 distinct CDR3 sequences, around 24% of them singletons. Material: synovial fluid, either unsorted or a sorted T cell fraction (not recorded which). The source of these receptors is a male donor with ankylosing spondylitis.

This clonotype qualifies as medium-sized. This chain links TRBV2 with TRBJ2-3; TRBD2 is a possible D gene (5 bases). From germline, CDR1 is SNHLY and CDR2 FYNNEI. V gave up 6 bases and J gave up 1 base, with 5 bases separating them. This CDR3 region has 12 residues. This chain's CDR3 is CASSGGTDTQYF. The DNA for the CDR3 is TGTGCCAGCAGCGGGGGCACAGATACGCAGTATTTT.

This clonotype was observed a few times. V usage is TRBV28 and J usage is TRBJ1-2; tentatively, D is TRBD1 (6 bases). The V end was cut by 4 bases, the J end by 7 bases, with 16 bases between. Germline loops: CDR1 MDHEN, CDR2 SYDVKM. The CDR3 sequence is 14 residues long. CDR3 region: CASSSEGVTGGYTF. The CDR3 coding sequence is TGTGCCAGCAGTTCCGAGGGGGTGACGGGTGGCTACACCTTC.

The chain links TRBV7-6 to TRBJ2-1, with 10 bases that match TRBD1. The CDR3 spans 15 residues. Germline V gene sequence: CDR1 SGHVS, CDR2 FNYEAQ. The V and J ends lost 3 bases and 6 bases, in that order; junction bases with no gene match: 5. CDR3 in amino acids: CASSFGTGDLNEQFF. For the CDR3, the DNA is TGTGCCAGCAGCTTTGGGACAGGGGACCTCAATGAGCAGTTCTTC.

Many counts were recorded for this clonotype. The chain recombines TRBV6-6 with TRBJ1-2; no definite D call. Germline CDR1 is MNHNY and CDR2 is SVGAGI (reference sequence). This CDR3 has 11 amino acids. The V end lost 5 bases, the J end lost 10 bases, and 11 bases lay between the germline ends. The CDR3 protein is CASSGYSVYTF. DNA for the CDR3: TGTGCCAGCAGTGGTTATAGCGTCTACACCTTC.

This clonotype came up many times. The chain employs TRBV18 and TRBJ2-1; TRBD2 might be the D (6 bases). Deletions cut 3 bases from V and 2 bases from J, with 14 bases between. Germline CDR1 KGHSH, CDR2 LQKENI. This CDR3 spans 16 amino acids. The CDR3 here is CASSPSGTETYNEQFF. DNA of the CDR3: TGTGCCAGCTCACCTTCCGGGACTGAAACCTACAATGAGCAGTTCTTC.

The V gene is TRBV3-1, the J gene TRBJ1-2; 10 bases agree with TRBD1. Trimming took 1 base from V and 6 from J; bases not matched to a gene: 5. The CDR3 length is 15 residues. The V gene's germline CDR1 is LGHDT and CDR2 YNNKEL (reference sequence). CDR3 protein: CASSQAGTGVNGYTF. The CDR3 DNA reads as TGTGCCAGCAGCCAAGCCGGGACAGGGGTCAATGGCTACACCTTC.

The chain combines TRBV12-3 or TRBV12-4 with TRBJ2-5; the match to TRBD1 covers 7 bases. This CDR3 contains 15 residues. V dropped 6 bases and J dropped 5; count of bases not matched to a gene: 12. The CDR3 loop is CASRPGDRILETQYF. CDR3 DNA: TGTGCCAGCAGGCCTGGGGACAGAATCCTGGAGACCCAGTACTTC.

A word on this clonotype: A read error may explain this, as a much larger clone is one base away. CDR3 DNA: TGTGCCAGCAGCTTAGTTGGGTGGAACACTGAAGCTTTCTTT. It specifies CASSLVGWNTEAFF. This rearrangement joins TRBV7-8 to TRBJ1-1, with D unclear. The CDR3 extends over 14 amino acids. CDR1 and CDR2 from the germline V gene are SGHVS and FQNEAQ. Trimming took 1 base from V and 1 from J, leaving 7 bases between them.

This chain joins TRBV29-1 and TRBJ2-5; D may be TRBD2 (6 bases). The CDR3 is 14 residues long. Germline values: CDR1 SQVTM, CDR2 ANQGSEA. Trimming removed 8 bases at V and 2 bases at J, with 18 bases between. The CDR3 spells CSPPNLAGQETQYF. The CDR3 region has the DNA TGCAGCCCCCCGAACCTGGCGGGACAAGAGACCCAGTACTTC.

The genes are TRBV5-1 and TRBJ1-6, with D possibly being TRBD1 (5 bases). Germline loops: CDR1 SGHRS, CDR2 YFSETQ. CDR3 size: 14 residues. The V gene lost 3 bases and the J gene lost 8 bases, with 12 bases spanning the gap. CDR3 DNA: TGCGCCAGCAGCTACGGGGCGCAGGATTCACCCCTCCACTTT. Protein sequence: CASSYGAQDSPLHF.

This clonotype was counted ten times or more. V usage is TRBV10-1 and J usage is TRBJ2-7; D might be TRBD2 (6 bases). Between the trimmed V and J ends, which lost 3 bases and 4 bases, there was a span of 22 bases. This CDR3 region has 17 residues. Germline lookup yields CDR1 WNHNN and CDR2 SYGVQD (reference sequence). CDR3 sequence: CASSDKLSIAGGYEQYV. The CDR3 bases are TGCGCCAGCAGTGATAAACTTTCCATTGCAGGAGGGTACGAGCAGTACGTC.

The rearrangement uses TRBV20-1 and TRBJ2-3; 12 positions agree with TRBD2. The J segment lost 1 base and the V segment lost 6 bases, leaving 8 bases of the junction unmatched. The V gene's germline CDR1 is DFQATT and CDR2 SNEGSKA (reference sequence). The CDR3 has 16 residues. The CDR3 DNA reads TGCAGTGCCACACCCCGACTAGCGGGAGGCACAGATACGCAGTATTTT. Translation: CSATPRLAGGTDTQYF.

The rearrangement joins TRBV12-3 or TRBV12-4 to TRBJ1-5; D not resolved. There are 13 residues in the CDR3. Trimming removed 5 bases at V and 4 bases at J, with 9 bases between. The CDR3 DNA sequence: TGTGCCAGCAGTCCGGAGAGAAATCAGCCCCAGCATTTT. This sequence encodes CASSPERNQPQHF.

This clonotype came up a few times. This chain links TRBV28 with TRBJ2-4; tentative D call: TRBD1 (6 bases). V dropped 5 bases and J dropped 0 bases, with 11 bases sitting between them. From germline, CDR1 is MDHEN and CDR2 SYDVKM. The CDR3 contains 15 residues. CDR3 amino acids: CASSLGQIAKNIQYF. Here the CDR3 DNA reads TGTGCCAGCAGTCTAGGACAGATAGCCAAAAACATTCAGTACTTC.

The V and J genes are TRBV29-1 and TRBJ2-6; D unclear. The V end was cut by 4 bases, the J end by 0 bases, with 13 bases between. The CDR3 covers 16 residues. In germline, CDR1 is SQVTM, CDR2 ANQGSEA. CDR3 in amino acids: CSVVEETPSGANVLTF. The CDR3 bases are TGCAGCGTTGTCGAGGAAACTCCCTCTGGGGCCAACGTCCTGACTTTC.

The genes are TRBV9 and TRBJ2-7; D assignment may be TRBD1 or TRBD2 (5 bases each). From germline, CDR1 is SGDLS and CDR2 YYNGEE. This CDR3 has 16 residues. V lost 4 bases and J 0 bases, leaving 17 bases between the germline ends. CDR3 nucleotides: TGTGCCAGCAGCCTACGGGACGCAAGGAGCTCCTACGAGCAGTACTTC. The encoded protein is CASSLRDARSSYEQYF. The full variable domain, with the rest looked up from reference TRBV9 and TRBJ2-7, is DSGVTQTPKHLITATGQRVTLRCSPRSGDLSVYWYQQSLDQGLQFLIQYYNGEERAKGNILERFSAQQFPDLHSELNLSSLELGDSALYFCASSLRDARSSYEQYFGPGTRLTVT.

The chain links TRBV4-2 to TRBJ1-2; a possible D gene is TRBD1 (5 bases). Trimming cost V 3 bases and J 8 bases, with 19 bases left between them. CDR1 is LGHNA and CDR2 is YNFKEQ in the germline V gene. There are 15 residues in the CDR3. This chain's CDR3 is CASSHEIRGEGGYTF. CDR3 in DNA: TGTGCCAGCAGCCATGAGATTAGGGGTGAGGGGGGCTACACCTTC.

This clonotype has just a few counts. The chain uses TRBV7-9 and TRBJ2-1; D call uncertain. The ends were cut back, 3 bases at V and 8 bases at J, with 11 bases in the middle. The germline gives CDR1 SEHNR, CDR2 FQNEAQ (reference sequence). The CDR3 contains 13 residues. Here the CDR3 DNA reads TGTGCCAGCAGCTTTTGGTCTAGGGATGAGCAGTTCTTC. Amino acid sequence: CASSFWSRDEQFF.

This clonotype was observed many times. The chain combines TRBV2 with TRBJ2-3; 10 nucleotides agree with TRBD2. The V segment lost 11 bases and the J segment 6 bases; nucleotides outside the gene matches: 17. Germline-derived CDR1 and CDR2 are SNHLY and FYNNEI. The CDR3 totals 16 residues. Here the CDR3 DNA reads TGTGCCGCATCGGGTAGGGCTAGCGGGAGAACGGATACGCAGTATTTT. This codes for CAASGRASGRTDTQYF.

This clonotype has only one observation. The V gene is TRBV20-1, the J gene TRBJ1-5; 7 bases are a match to TRBD1. CDR3 length equals 11 residues. Losses at the gene ends were 5 bases for V and 6 bases for J; bases not matched to a gene: 1. CDR1 is DFQATT and CDR2 is SNEGSKA in the germline V gene (reference sequence). The CDR3 here is CSAGQAQPQHF. The DNA of the CDR3 is TGCAGTGCTGGACAGGCTCAGCCCCAGCATTTT.

This clonotype was recorded at least ten times. The genes are TRBV19 and TRBJ1-1; perhaps TRBD1 as D (5 bases). Germline V gene data show CDR1 as LNHDA and CDR2 as SQIVND (reference sequence). Trimming cost V 10 bases and J 4 bases, with 7 bases left between them. This CDR3 has 10 residues. The CDR3 loop reads CATRGTEAFF. The DNA of the CDR3 is TGTGCCACTAGGGGCACTGAAGCTTTCTTT.

V gene TRBV19 combines with J gene TRBJ1-5; the D gene is possibly TRBD1 (5 bases). The CDR3 has 14 residues. Germline CDR1 and CDR2: LNHDA and SQIVND (reference sequence). Deletions cut 6 bases from V and 5 bases from J, with 14 bases between. The CDR3 DNA follows: TGTGCCAGTAGCTCAAGGGGAGGGCATCAGCCCCAGCATTTT. It codes for CASSSRGGHQPQHF.

The genes are TRBV5-1 and TRBJ1-2; perhaps TRBD1 as D (5 bases). Germline loops: CDR1 SGHRS, CDR2 YFSETQ. This CDR3 spans 15 amino acids. The germline V and J ends were trimmed by 0 bases and 8 bases, with 17 bases remaining between them. The DNA for the CDR3 is TGCGCCAGCAGCTTGGGACTTGACAGCTATGCGGGCTACACCTTC. Translation: CASSLGLDSYAGYTF.

The rearrangement links TRBV20-1 to TRBJ2-1, with TRBD2 matching 10 bases. The CDR3 is 16 amino acids. The V gene end was trimmed by 5 bases and the J gene end by 5 bases; junction bases not matched to a gene: 12. Per the germline V gene, CDR1 is DFQATT and CDR2 is SNEGSKA (reference sequence). CDR3 amino acids: CSARAPSGSRDNEQFF. CDR3 coding DNA: TGCAGTGCTCGAGCGCCTAGCGGGAGTCGGGACAATGAGCAGTTCTTC.

This chain joins TRBV29-1 and TRBJ1-1; maybe TRBD1 (5 bases). The CDR3 runs 13 residues. Germline lookup yields CDR1 SQVTM and CDR2 ANQGSEA. V gave up 5 bases and J gave up 0 bases, with 10 bases separating them. CDR3 coding DNA: TGCAGCGTTACCGGGACGTTGAACACTGAAGCTTTCTTT. Protein product: CSVTGTLNTEAFF.